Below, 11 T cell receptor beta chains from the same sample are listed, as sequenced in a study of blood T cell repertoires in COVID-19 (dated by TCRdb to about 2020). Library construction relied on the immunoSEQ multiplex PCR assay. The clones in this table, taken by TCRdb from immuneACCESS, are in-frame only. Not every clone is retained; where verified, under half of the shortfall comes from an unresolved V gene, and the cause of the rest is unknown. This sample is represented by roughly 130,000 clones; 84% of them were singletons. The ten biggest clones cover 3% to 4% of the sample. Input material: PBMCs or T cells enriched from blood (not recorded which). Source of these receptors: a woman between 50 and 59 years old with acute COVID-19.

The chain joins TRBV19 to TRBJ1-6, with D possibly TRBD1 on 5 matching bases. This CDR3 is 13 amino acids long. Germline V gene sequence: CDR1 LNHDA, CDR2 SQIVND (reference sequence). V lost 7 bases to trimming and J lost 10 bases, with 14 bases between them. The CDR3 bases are TGTGCCAGTACAGGGCCACCCCCGTCACCCCTCCACTTT. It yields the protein CASTGPPPSPLHF.

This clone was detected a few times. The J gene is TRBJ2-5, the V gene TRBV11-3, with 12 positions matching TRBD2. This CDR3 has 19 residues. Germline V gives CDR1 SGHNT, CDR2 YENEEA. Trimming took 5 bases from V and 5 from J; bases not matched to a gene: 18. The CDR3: CASSLLSGTSGLDSETQYF. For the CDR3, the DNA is TGTGCCAGCAGCCTCCTCTCCGGGACTAGCGGGCTCGACTCCGAGACCCAGTACTTC.

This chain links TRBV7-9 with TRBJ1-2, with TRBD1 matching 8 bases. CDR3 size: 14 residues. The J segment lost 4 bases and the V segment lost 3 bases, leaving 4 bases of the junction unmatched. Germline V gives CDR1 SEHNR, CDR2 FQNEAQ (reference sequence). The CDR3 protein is CASSLDRATYGYTF. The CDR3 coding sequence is TGTGCCAGCAGCTTGGACAGGGCGACCTATGGCTACACCTTC. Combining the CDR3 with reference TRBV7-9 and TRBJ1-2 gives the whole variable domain DTGVSQNPRHKITKRGQNVTFRCDPISEHNRLYWYRQTLGQGPEFLTYFQNEAQLEKSRLLSDRFSAERPKGSFSTLEIQRTEQGDSAMYLCASSLDRATYGYTFGSGTRLTVV.

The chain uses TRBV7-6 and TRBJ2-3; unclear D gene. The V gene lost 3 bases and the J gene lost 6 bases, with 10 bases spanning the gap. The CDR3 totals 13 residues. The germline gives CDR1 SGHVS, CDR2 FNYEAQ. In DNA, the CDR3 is TGTGCCAGCAGCTTTAAATTTCGGGATACGCAGTATTTT. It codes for CASSFKFRDTQYF.

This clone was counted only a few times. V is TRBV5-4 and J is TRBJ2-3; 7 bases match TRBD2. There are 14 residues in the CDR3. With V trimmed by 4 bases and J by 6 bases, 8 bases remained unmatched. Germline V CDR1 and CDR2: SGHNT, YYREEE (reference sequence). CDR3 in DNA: TGTGCCAGCAGCCCGAGGACTAGTCGGGATACGCAGTATTTT. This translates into CASSPRTSRDTQYF. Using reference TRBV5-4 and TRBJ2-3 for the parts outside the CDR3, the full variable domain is ETGVTQSPTHLIKTRGQQVTLRCSSQSGHNTVSWYQQALGQGPQFIFQYYREEENGRGNFPPRFSGLQFPNYSSELNVNALELDDSALYLCASSPRTSRDTQYFGPGTRLTVL.

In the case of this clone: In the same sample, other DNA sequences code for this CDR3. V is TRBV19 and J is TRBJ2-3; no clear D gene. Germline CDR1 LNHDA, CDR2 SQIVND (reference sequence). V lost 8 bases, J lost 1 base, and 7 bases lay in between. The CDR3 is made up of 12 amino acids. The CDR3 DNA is TGTGCCAGTTCCTTCCGCACAGATACGCAGTATTTT. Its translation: CASSFRTDTQYF.

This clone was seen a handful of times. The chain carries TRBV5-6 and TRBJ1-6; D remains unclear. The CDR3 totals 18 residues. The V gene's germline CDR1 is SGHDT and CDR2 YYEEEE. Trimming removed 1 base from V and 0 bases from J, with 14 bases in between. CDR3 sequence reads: CASSLRGSSGSYNSPLHF. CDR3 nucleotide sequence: TGTGCCAGCAGCTTGCGGGGATCTAGTGGCTCCTATAATTCACCCCTCCACTTT.

Here the CDR3 reads CASRQDRVSGYTF. CDR3 sequence (DNA): TGTGCCAGCAGACAGGACAGGGTTAGTGGCTACACCTTC. The rearrangement links TRBV28 to TRBJ1-2; 8 nucleotides line up with TRBD1. Germline CDR1 reads MDHEN; CDR2 reads SYDVKM. Unmatched junction bases numbered 7, after V lost 6 bases and J lost 7 bases. This CDR3 region has 13 residues.

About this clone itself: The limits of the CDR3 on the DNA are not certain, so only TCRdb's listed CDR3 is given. CDR3 region: CASSLSLDLGTEAFF. This chain links TRBV6-5 with TRBJ1-1. CDR1 MNHEY and CDR2 SVGAGI come from the germline V gene. The CDR3 totals 15 residues, both ends included.

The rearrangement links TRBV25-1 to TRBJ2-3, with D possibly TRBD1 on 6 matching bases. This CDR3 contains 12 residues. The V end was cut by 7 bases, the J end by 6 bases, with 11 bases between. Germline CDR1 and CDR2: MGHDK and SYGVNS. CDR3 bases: TGTGCCAGCACCCCTCAGGGGGATACGCAGTATTTT. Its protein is CASTPQGDTQYF.

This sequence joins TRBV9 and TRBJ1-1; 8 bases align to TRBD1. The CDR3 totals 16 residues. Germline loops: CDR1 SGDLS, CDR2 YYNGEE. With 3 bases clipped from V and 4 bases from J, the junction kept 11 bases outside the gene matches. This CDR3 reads CASSAPQGARGTEAFF. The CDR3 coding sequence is TGTGCCAGCAGCGCCCCCCAGGGGGCGCGGGGCACTGAAGCTTTCTTT.